This T cell receptor (beta chain) appears in the sequencing data of a study of OX40 agonist ivuxolimab in advanced cancers. At the level of the study: Patients were dosed with the agonistic anti-OX40 (CD134) antibody ivuxolimab. Anti-PD-1, anti-PD-L1 or anti-CTLA-4 therapy given earlier was allowed, and 40% had some. Study-level results: Averaged across samples, CD8+ T cells carried more expanded clones than CD4+ did.

In regard to this clone: Its target is unknown.

Germline V gene lookup returns CDR1 SGHTA and CDR2 FQGNSA. Trimming took off 1 base at V and 4 bases at J, with 7 bases between the two ends. The CDR3 consists of 13 residues. The table came from immunoSEQ multiplex PCR; TCRdb's copy has only in-frame clones and leaves some out. This table holds 50,000 to 65,000 clones, around 80% found once. V usage is TRBV7-2 and J usage is TRBJ1-2; no clear D. Sequencing used CD4+ or CD8+ T cells sorted from blood, obtained in a trial of the OX40 agonist ivuxolimab. This receptor was taken from an adult with an advanced solid tumor such as melanoma, head and neck, liver or kidney cancer. The CDR3 coding sequence is TGTGCCAGCAGCTTAGACTCAAGCTATGGCTACACCTTC. Protein product: CASSLDSSYGYTF.